This T cell receptor (beta chain) was sequenced during a study of blood T cells in healthy people across ages. This clonotype was seen at least ten times. With a J-beta primer mix and a sample-barcoded 5' primer, a second PCR ran about 7 to 12 cycles. TCRdb processed the 5' RACE reads anew with MiXCR; each CDR3 protein has one entry. The sample has some 760,000 distinct CDR3 sequences, around a quarter seen once. CDR3 size: 17 residues. The V end was cut by 2 bases, the J end by 5 bases, with 22 bases between. CDR1 is SGHRS, CDR2 YFSETQ, per germline. These data also formed part of another study, on T cells of mothers and their children.

The TCR sequence derives from a boy aged 5-17 years in good health. Sample: blood. The chain recombines TRBV5-1 with TRBJ1-2, with D unclear. In DNA form, the CDR3 reads TGCGCCAGCAGCTTAAGTTGGTCTCGTGGAGTACAATATGGCTACACCTTC. Protein: CASSLSWSRGVQYGYTF.